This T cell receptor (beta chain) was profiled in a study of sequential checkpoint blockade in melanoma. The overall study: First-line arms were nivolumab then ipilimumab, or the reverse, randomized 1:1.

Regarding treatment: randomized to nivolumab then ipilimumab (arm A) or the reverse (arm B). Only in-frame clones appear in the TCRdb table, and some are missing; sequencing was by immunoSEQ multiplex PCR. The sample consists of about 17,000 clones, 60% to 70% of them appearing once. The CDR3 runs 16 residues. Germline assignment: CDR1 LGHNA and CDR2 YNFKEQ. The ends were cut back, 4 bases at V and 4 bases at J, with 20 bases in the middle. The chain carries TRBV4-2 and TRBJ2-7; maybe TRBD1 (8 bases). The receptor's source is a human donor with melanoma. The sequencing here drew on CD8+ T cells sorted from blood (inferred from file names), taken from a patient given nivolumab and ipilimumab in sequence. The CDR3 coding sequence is TGTGCCAGCAGCCCCGCCCCGCACAGGGGGGGATACGAGCAGTACTTC. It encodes CASSPAPHRGGYEQYF.